This TCR beta chain was obtained from a study of blood T cell repertoires in COVID-19. On the study more broadly: Some COVID-19 samples were acute and others convalescent; all came from the United States, Italy and Spain. Sample material is recorded as cDNA or gDNA derived from T cells, B-cell-depleted T cells, or PBMCs.

CDR1 is LGHDT, CDR2 YNNKEL, per germline (reference sequence). The CDR3 loop spans 14 amino acids. V lost 4 bases, J lost 3 bases, and 13 bases lay in between. Under the authors' procedure: Reference gene primers were amplified, and this amplification served to estimate nucleated cell counts. Some clones are missing from TCRdb's copy, which holds only in-frame ones; the method was immunoSEQ multiplex PCR. V and J calls and clone size are as listed in that table; D and trimming were resolved from the DNA. The table has around 250,000 clones, roughly nine tenths seen once; the top ten hold around 5.9%.

This sequence originates from a man between 60 and 75 years old with acute or convalescent COVID-19. The chain combines TRBV3-1 (or the pseudogene TRBV3-2) with TRBJ2-7; perhaps TRBD2 as D (5 bases). The sequencing sample was made of peripheral blood. In DNA, the CDR3 is TGTGCCAGCAGCCTCGGGGTTGCCAGCTACGAGCAGTACTTC. Translating it yields CASSLGVASYEQYF.